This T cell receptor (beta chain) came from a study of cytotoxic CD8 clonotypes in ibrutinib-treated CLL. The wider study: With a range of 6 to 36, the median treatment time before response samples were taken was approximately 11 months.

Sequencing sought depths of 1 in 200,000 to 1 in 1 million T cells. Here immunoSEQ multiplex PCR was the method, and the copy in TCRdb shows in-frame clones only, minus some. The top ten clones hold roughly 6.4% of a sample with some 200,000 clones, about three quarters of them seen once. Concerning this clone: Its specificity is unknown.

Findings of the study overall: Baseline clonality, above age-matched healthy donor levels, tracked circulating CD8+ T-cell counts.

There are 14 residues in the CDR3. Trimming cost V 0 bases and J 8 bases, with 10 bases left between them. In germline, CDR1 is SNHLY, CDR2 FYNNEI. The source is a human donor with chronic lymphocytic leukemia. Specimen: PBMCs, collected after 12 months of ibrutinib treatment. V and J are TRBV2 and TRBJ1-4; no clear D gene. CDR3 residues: CASSEARGKEKLFF. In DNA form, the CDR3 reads TGTGCCAGCAGTGAAGCTAGAGGAAAAGAAAAACTGTTTTTT.